This TCR beta chain stems from a study of blood T cell repertoires in COVID-19. The assay was immunoSEQ multiplex PCR, and TCRdb's table has in-frame clones only and misses some. The sample carries fewer than 200,000 clones, roughly 88% recorded once. CDR1 SEHNR and CDR2 FQNEAQ come from the germline V gene (reference sequence). V was clipped by 1 base and J by 4 bases, with 16 bases between them. The CDR3 spans 16 residues. The sample was peripheral blood. The chain links TRBV7-9 to TRBJ1-2; TRBD1 is a possible D gene (5 bases). This clonotype originated in a man between 60 and 75 years old who had recovered from COVID-19. The CDR3 protein is CASSLEGMGPGYGYTF. The CDR3 bases are TGTGCCAGCAGCTTAGAAGGGATGGGGCCGGGCTATGGCTACACCTTC.